This passage covers 12 T cell receptor beta chains from one sample sequenced in a study of cytomegalovirus exposure and HLA in healthy donors. Generated by immunoSEQ multiplex PCR, the TCRdb table keeps only in-frame clones and is missing some. The table lists 120,000 to 150,000 clones, approximately 86% of them singletons. Sequencing was performed on PBMCs. The receptor set was obtained from a man between 18 and 35 years old in good health and CMV-seropositive.

The gene calls are TRBV7-9 and TRBJ2-1; D may be TRBD1 (5 bases). Trimming removed 2 bases from V and 7 bases from J, with 15 bases in between. CDR1 is SEHNR, CDR2 FQNEAQ, per germline (reference sequence). The CDR3 is 15 residues long. The CDR3 is CASSLPPTVGNEQFF. CDR3 nucleotides: TGTGCCAGCAGCTTACCTCCGACAGTTGGGAATGAGCAGTTCTTC.

This clone was observed once. This chain joins TRBV6-4 and TRBJ1-1; no reliable D call. This CDR3 comprises 13 residues. V gave up 4 bases and J gave up 0 bases, with 6 bases separating them. Germline lookup yields CDR1 MRHNA and CDR2 SNTAGT. CDR3 nucleotides: TGTGCCAGCAGTGCTGAGATGAACACTGAAGCTTTCTTT. It is translated as CASSAEMNTEAFF.

This clone was picked up a small number of times. This rearrangement joins TRBV2 to TRBJ1-5; 8 bases are shared with TRBD1. V gave up 5 bases and J gave up 3 bases; unmatched junction bases: 6. Germline V lookup: CDR1 SNHLY, CDR2 FYNNEI. The CDR3 covers 15 residues. CDR3 in amino acids: CASSQTGEVNQPQHF. The CDR3, as DNA: TGTGCCAGCAGTCAGACAGGGGAGGTCAATCAGCCCCAGCATTTT.

The chain has TRBV5-1 and TRBJ2-3; 7 nucleotides line up with TRBD1. The CDR3 is 15 amino acids. J was trimmed by 3 bases and V by 1 base; bases with no gene match: 5. From germline, CDR1 is SGHRS and CDR2 YFSETQ. The CDR3 nucleotides read TGCGCCAGCAGCTTGTCAGGGGGACGAACAGATACGCAGTATTTT. Residues: CASSLSGGRTDTQYF.

V usage is TRBV6-5 and J usage is TRBJ1-2, with a tentative D call TRBD1 (5 bases). This CDR3 has 13 amino acids. CDR1 MNHEY and CDR2 SVGAGI come from the germline V gene. Trimming shortened V by 6 bases and J by 2 bases, and 10 bases separated the two germline ends. The CDR3 sequence is CASRPQVNYGYTF. The CDR3 coding sequence is TGTGCCAGCAGACCACAGGTGAACTATGGCTACACCTTC.

The rearrangement links TRBV9 to TRBJ2-5, with D possibly matching TRBD1 (5 bases). CDR1 is SGDLS and CDR2 is YYNGEE in the germline V gene. V lost 5 bases and J lost 2, with 10 bases in between. The CDR3 extends over 13 amino acids. In DNA, the CDR3 is TGTGCCAGCAGTCAGGGATCTCAAGAGACCCAGTACTTC. Encoded protein: CASSQGSQETQYF.

V and J are TRBV27 and TRBJ1-1; D call uncertain. CDR1 is MNHEY, CDR2 SMNVEV, per germline (reference sequence). The CDR3 extends over 14 amino acids. V gave up 4 bases and J gave up 0 bases, with 9 bases separating them. CDR3 loop: CASSSWALNTEAFF. CDR3 DNA sequence: TGTGCCAGCAGTTCCTGGGCCTTGAACACTGAAGCTTTCTTT.

The chain links TRBV7-9 to TRBJ2-7; maybe TRBD2 (8 bases). V was cut by 5 bases and J by 4 bases, with 15 bases left in between. Germline values: CDR1 SEHNR, CDR2 FQNEAQ (reference sequence). The length of the CDR3 is 14 residues. This CDR3 reads CASSTREGAYEQYF. The DNA of the CDR3 is TGTGCCAGCAGCACCCGGGAGGGGGCTTACGAGCAGTACTTC.

This chain uses TRBV7-9 with TRBJ2-7; 7 bases agree with TRBD2. CDR1 and CDR2 (germline): SEHNR, FQNEAQ (reference sequence). CDR3 length equals 14 residues. The V and J ends lost 2 bases and 3 bases, in that order; junction bases with no gene match: 4. The CDR3 protein is CASSLSRDYYEQYF. As DNA, the CDR3 is TGTGCCAGCAGCTTATCGCGGGACTACTACGAGCAGTACTTC.

This clone was picked up a small number of times. This same CDR3 is encoded by further DNA sequences in the sample. The rearrangement joins TRBV5-1 to TRBJ1-2, with no clear D. The germline V and J ends were trimmed by 2 bases and 1 base, with 6 bases remaining between them. The CDR3 length is 13 residues. Germline V gene sequence: CDR1 SGHRS, CDR2 YFSETQ. Here the CDR3 reads CASSLAVNYGYTF. The DNA of the CDR3 is TGCGCCAGCAGCTTAGCCGTTAACTATGGCTACACCTTC. The variable domain in full, completed from reference TRBV5-1 and TRBJ1-2, reads KAGVTQTPRYLIKTRGQQVTLSCSPISGHRSVSWYQQTPGQGLQFLFEYFSETQRNKGNFPGRFSGRQFSNSRSEMNVSTLELGDSALYLCASSLAVNYGYTFGSGTRLTVV.

CDR3 protein: CASSYSRTGGTEQYF. The CDR3 DNA reads TGTGCCAGCAGTTACTCCAGGACAGGGGGCACCGAGCAGTACTTC. V gene TRBV6-5 combines with J gene TRBJ2-7; 11 bases line up with TRBD1. J gave up 6 bases and V 0 bases, and 4 bases lay outside the gene matches. CDR1 is MNHEY and CDR2 is SVGAGI in the germline V gene. This CDR3 has 15 residues.

The gene calls are TRBV5-5 and TRBJ1-2, with a tentative D call TRBD1 (6 bases). Trimming cost V 4 bases and J 7 bases, with 11 bases left between them. Germline values: CDR1 SGHKS, CDR2 YYEKEE (reference sequence). This CDR3 region has 12 residues. The CDR3 here is CASSAAQGGYTF. The CDR3 DNA follows: TGTGCCAGCAGCGCTGCACAGGGTGGCTACACCTTC.